The clone carrying this T cell receptor (beta chain) was recorded a few times. Antigen specificity is unknown. Researchers reported that TCR beta cDNA libraries carried unique molecular identifiers. A single record per CDR3 protein comes from TCRdb applying MiXCR to the PCR reads. The data contain 450,000 to 700,000 distinct CDR3 sequences, about 44% of them singletons. These data belong to a study of post-analysis software for immune sequencing data. For the study at large: The disease courses covered relapsing-remitting, secondary progressive and progressive-relapsing multiple sclerosis.

General study points: About 5 TRBV segments occurring more often in patients than controls included TRBV5-6, TRBV5-1 and TRBV20-1.

The CDR3 extends over 15 amino acids. In germline, CDR1 is SGHAT, CDR2 FQNNGV. Trimming at V came to 5 bases and at J to 3 bases, leaving 7 bases not matched to a gene. The sequence was obtained from a girl aged 5-17 years with multiple sclerosis. The chain couples TRBV11-2 to TRBJ1-2, with 9 positions matching TRBD1. Sequencing input: blood. CDR3 coding DNA: TGTGCCAGCAGCGCTCGGGACAGGGATTACTATGGCTACACCTTC. This encodes CASSARDRDYYGYTF.